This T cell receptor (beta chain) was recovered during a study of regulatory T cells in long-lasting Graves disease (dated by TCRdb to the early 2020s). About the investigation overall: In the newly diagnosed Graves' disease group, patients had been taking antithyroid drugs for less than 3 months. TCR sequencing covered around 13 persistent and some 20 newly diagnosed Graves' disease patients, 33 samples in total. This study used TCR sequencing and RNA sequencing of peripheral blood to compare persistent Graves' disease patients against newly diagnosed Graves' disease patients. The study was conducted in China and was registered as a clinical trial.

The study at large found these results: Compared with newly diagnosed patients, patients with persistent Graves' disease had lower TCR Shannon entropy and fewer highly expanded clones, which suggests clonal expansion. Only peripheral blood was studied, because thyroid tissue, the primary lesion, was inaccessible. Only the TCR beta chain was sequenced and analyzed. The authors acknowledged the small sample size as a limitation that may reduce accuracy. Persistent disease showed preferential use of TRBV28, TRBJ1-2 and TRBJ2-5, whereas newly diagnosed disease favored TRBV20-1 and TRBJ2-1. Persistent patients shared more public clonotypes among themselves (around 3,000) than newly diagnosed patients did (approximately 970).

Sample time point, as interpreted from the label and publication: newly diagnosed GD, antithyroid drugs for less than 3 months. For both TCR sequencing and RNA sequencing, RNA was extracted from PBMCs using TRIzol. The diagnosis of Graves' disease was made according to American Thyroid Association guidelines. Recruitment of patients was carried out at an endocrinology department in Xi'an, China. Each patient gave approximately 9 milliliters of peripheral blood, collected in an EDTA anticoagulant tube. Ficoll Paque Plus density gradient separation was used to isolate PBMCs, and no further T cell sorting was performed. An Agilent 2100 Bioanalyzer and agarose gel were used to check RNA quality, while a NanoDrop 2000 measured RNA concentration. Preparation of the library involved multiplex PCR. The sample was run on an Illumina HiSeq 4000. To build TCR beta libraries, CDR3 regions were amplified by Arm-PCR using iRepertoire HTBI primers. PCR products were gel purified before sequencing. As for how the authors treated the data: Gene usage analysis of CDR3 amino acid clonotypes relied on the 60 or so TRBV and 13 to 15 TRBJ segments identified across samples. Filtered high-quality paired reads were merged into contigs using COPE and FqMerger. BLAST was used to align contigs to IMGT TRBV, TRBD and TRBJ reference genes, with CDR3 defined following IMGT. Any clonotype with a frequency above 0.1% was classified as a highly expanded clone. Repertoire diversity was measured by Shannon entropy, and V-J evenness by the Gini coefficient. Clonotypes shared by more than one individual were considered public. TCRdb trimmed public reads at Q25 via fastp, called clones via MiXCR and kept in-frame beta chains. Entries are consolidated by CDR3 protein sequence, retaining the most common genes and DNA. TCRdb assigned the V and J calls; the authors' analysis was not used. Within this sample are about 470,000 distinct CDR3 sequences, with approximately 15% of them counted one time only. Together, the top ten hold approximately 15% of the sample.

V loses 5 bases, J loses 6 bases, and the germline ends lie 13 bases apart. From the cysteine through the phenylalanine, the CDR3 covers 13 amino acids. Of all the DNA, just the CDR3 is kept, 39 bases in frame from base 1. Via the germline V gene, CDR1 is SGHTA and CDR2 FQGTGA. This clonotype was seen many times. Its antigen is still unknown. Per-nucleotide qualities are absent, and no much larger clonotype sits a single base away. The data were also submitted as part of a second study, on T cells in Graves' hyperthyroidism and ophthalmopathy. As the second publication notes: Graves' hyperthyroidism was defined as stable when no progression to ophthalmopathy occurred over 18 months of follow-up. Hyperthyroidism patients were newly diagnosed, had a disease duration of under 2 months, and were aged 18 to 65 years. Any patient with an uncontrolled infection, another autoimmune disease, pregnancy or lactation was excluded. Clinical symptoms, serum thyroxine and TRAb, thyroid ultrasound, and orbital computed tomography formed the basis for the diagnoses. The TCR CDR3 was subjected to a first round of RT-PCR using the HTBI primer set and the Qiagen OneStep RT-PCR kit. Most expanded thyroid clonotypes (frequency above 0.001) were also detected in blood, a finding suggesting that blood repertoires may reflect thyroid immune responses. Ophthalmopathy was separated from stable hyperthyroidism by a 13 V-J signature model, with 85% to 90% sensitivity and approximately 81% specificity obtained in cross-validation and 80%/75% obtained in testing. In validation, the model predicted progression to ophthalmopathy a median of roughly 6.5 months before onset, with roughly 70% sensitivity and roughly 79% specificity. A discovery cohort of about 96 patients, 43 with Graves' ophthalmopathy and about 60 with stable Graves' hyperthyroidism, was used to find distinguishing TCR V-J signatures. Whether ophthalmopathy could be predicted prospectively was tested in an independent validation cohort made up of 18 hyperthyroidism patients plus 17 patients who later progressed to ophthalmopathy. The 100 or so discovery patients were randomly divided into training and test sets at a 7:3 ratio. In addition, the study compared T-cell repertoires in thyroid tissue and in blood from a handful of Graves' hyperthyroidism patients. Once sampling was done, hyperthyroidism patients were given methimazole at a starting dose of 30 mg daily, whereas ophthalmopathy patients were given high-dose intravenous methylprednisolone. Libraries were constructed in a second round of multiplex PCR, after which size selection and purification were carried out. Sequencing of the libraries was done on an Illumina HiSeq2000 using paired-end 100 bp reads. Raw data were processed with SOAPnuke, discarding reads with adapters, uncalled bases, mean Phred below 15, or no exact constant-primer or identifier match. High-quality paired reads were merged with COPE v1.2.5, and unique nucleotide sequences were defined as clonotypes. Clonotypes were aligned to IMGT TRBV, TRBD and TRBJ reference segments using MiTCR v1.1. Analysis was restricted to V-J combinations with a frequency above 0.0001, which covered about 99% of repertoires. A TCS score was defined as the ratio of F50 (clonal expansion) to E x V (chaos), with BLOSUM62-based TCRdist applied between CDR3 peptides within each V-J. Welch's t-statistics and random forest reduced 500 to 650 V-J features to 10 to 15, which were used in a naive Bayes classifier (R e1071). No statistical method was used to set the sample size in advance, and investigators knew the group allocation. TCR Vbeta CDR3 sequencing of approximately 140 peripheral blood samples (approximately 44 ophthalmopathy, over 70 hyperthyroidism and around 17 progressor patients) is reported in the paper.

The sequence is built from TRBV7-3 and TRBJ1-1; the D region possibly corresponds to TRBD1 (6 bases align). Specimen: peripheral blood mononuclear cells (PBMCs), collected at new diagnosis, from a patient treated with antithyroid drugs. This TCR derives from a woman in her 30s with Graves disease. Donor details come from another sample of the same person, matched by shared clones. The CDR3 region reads CASSLGTSSEAFF. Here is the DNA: TGTGCCAGCAGCCTCGGGACATCGTCTGAAGCTTTCTTT.